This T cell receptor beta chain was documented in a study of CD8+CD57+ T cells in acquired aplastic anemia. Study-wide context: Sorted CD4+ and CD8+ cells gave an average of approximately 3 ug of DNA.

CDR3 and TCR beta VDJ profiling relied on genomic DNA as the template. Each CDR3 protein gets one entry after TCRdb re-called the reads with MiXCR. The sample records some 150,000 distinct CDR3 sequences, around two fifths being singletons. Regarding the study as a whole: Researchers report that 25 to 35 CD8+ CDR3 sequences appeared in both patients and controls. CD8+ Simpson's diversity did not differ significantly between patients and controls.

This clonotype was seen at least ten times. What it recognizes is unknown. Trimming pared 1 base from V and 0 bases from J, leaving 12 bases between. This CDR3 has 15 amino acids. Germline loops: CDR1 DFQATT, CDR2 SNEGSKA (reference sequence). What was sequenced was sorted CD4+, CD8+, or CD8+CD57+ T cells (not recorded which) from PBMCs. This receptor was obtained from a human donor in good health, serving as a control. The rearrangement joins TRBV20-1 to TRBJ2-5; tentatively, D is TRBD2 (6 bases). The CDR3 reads CSARGKPGDQETQYF. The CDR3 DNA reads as TGCAGTGCTAGAGGGAAACCGGGAGACCAAGAGACCCAGTACTTC.